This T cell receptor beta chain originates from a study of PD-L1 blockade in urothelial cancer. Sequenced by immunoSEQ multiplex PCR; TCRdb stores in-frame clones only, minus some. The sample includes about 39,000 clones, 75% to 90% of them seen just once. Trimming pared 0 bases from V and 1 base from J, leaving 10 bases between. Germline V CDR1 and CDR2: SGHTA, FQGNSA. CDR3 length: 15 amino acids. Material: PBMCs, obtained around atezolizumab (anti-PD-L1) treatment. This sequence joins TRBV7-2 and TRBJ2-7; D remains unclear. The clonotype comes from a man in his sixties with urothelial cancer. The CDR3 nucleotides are TGTGCCAGCAGCTTAGCAGCGACTCCTTCCTACGAGCAGTACTTC. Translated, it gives CASSLAATPSYEQYF.